Presented here are 32 T cell receptor beta chains from one specimen sequenced in a study of blood T cell repertoires in COVID-19. Clones were sequenced by immunoSEQ multiplex PCR, and TCRdb holds only the in-frame ones, with some missing. The table shows around 200,000 clones, with 70% to 90% occurring only once. Sequences were obtained from peripheral blood. The receptors stem from a woman older than 75 with acute or convalescent COVID-19.

The gene calls are TRBV7-2 and TRBJ1-2, with 7 bases identical to TRBD1. CDR3 length equals 15 residues. V trimming: 2 bases; J trimming: 3 bases; junction bases outside the gene matches: 6. CDR1 is SGHTA and CDR2 is FQGNSA in the germline V gene. The CDR3 here is CASSLRAGGDYGYTF. CDR3 DNA sequence: TGTGCCAGCAGCTTAAGAGCAGGGGGAGACTATGGCTACACCTTC. Combining the CDR3 with reference TRBV7-2 and TRBJ1-2 gives the whole variable domain GAGVSQSPSNKVTEKGKDVELRCDPISGHTALYWYRQSLGQGLEFLIYFQGNSAPDKSGLPSDRFSAERTGGSVSTLTIQRTQQEDSAVYLCASSLRAGGDYGYTFGSGTRLTVV.

V and J are TRBV7-6 and TRBJ2-2, with 7 bases aligning to TRBD1. The CDR3 length is 15 residues. Germline values: CDR1 SGHVS, CDR2 FNYEAQ. Losses at the gene ends were 5 bases for V and 14 bases for J; bases not matched to a gene: 17. CDR3 bases: TGTGCCAGCAGCCAGGAGACAGGGTATAAGGTCTCTCTGTTTTTT. Encoded protein: CASSQETGYKVSLFF.

V gene TRBV11-2 combines with J gene TRBJ2-1; 8 nucleotides match TRBD1. CDR3 size: 13 residues. CDR1 and CDR2 (germline): SGHAT, FQNNGV. J gave up 8 bases and V 4 bases, and 4 bases lay outside the gene matches. The CDR3 loop reads CASSSTGEDEQFF. CDR3 DNA: TGTGCCAGCAGCTCGACAGGGGAGGATGAGCAGTTCTTC.

This clone appeared a single time. The CDR3 DNA reads as TGTGCCAGCAGTTTCTTCCGGGACGGGAGTGGCTACACCTTC. The encoded protein is CASSFFRDGSGYTF. The chain links TRBV27 to TRBJ1-2, with D possibly being TRBD1 (5 bases). V was trimmed by 3 bases and J by 7 bases, leaving 15 bases between them. Germline V lookup: CDR1 MNHEY, CDR2 SMNVEV (reference sequence). The CDR3 has 14 amino acids.

This rearrangement joins TRBV29-1 to TRBJ2-3; 7 nucleotides agree with TRBD1. V shed 6 bases, J shed 6 bases, and the junction held 12 bases outside the gene matches. CDR1 and CDR2 (germline): SQVTM, ANQGSEA. This CDR3 contains 14 residues. The CDR3 coding sequence is TGCAGCGTCGAACAGGGGACCCTCGGGGATACGCAGTATTTT. It codes for CSVEQGTLGDTQYF.

The rearrangement uses TRBV27 and TRBJ1-4; D ambiguous. CDR1 is MNHEY and CDR2 is SMNVEV in the germline V gene (reference sequence). The CDR3 spans 17 residues. Trimming left V 10 bases short and J 6 bases short, with 27 bases between. The CDR3: CATRARSRAQGYEKLFF. DNA for the CDR3: TGTGCCACCAGAGCCCGATCGAGGGCGCAAGGTTATGAAAAACTGTTTTTT.

V gene TRBV5-1 combines with J gene TRBJ2-5, with D perhaps matching TRBD2 (5 bases). Per the germline V gene, CDR1 is SGHRS and CDR2 is YFSETQ. The V end lost 4 bases, the J end lost 1 base, and 11 bases lay between the germline ends. This CDR3 spans 14 amino acids. CDR3 in amino acids: CASSTTSPQETQYF. In nucleotides, the CDR3 is TGCGCCAGCAGCACCACTAGTCCCCAAGAGACCCAGTACTTC. Using reference TRBV5-1 and TRBJ2-5 for the parts outside the CDR3, the full variable domain is KAGVTQTPRYLIKTRGQQVTLSCSPISGHRSVSWYQQTPGQGLQFLFEYFSETQRNKGNFPGRFSGRQFSNSRSEMNVSTLELGDSALYLCASSTTSPQETQYFGPGTRLLVL.

This clone appeared once. The CDR3 sequence is CASSPWTGGEEKLFF. In nucleotides, the CDR3 is TGTGCCAGCAGCCCCTGGACAGGGGGCGAGGAAAAACTGTTTTTT. V usage is TRBV5-6 and J usage is TRBJ1-4, with TRBD1 matching 11 bases. Germline-derived CDR1 and CDR2 are SGHDT and YYEEEE. This CDR3 has 15 amino acids. V dropped 4 bases and J dropped 8; count of bases not matched to a gene: 7.

The chain has TRBV3-1 (or the pseudogene TRBV3-2) and TRBJ2-1, with D uncertain. From germline, CDR1 is LGHDT and CDR2 YNNKEL (reference sequence). CDR3 size: 11 residues. Trimming took 4 bases from V and 7 from J, leaving 5 bases between them. This CDR3 reads CASSLLNEQFF. The CDR3 DNA follows: TGTGCCAGCAGCCTGTTAAATGAGCAGTTCTTC.

This chain's CDR3 is CASSLSGYEQYF. CDR3 DNA: TGTGCCAGCAGCTTGTCGGGTTACGAGCAGTACTTC. The genes are TRBV5-6 and TRBJ2-7; unclear D gene. Looked up from germline, CDR1 is SGHDT and CDR2 is YYEEEE. Trimming pared 1 base from V and 4 bases from J, leaving 6 bases between. The CDR3 totals 12 residues. The variable domain in full, completed from reference TRBV5-6 and TRBJ2-7, reads DAGVTQSPTHLIKTRGQQVTLRCSPKSGHDTVSWYQQALGQGPQFIFQYYEEEERQRGNFPDRFSGHQFPNYSSELNVNALLLGDSALYLCASSLSGYEQYFGPGTRLTVT.

The chain couples TRBV6-5 to TRBJ2-1; 12 bases match TRBD2. Germline-derived CDR1 and CDR2 are MNHEY and SVGAGI. The length of the CDR3 is 16 residues. V trimming: 4 bases; J trimming: 7 bases; junction bases outside the gene matches: 8. The CDR3 loop reads CASSSLRTSGTNEQFF. The CDR3 nucleotides are TGTGCCAGCAGTTCGCTCAGGACTAGCGGGACTAATGAGCAGTTCTTC.

V gene TRBV18 combines with J gene TRBJ1-1; weak D call: TRBD1 (6 bases). This CDR3 is built from 15 residues. Germline values: CDR1 KGHSH, CDR2 LQKENI. V gave up 1 base and J gave up 3 bases, with 12 bases separating them. The CDR3 DNA is TGTGCCAGCTCACCACTGACAGGAGTATACACTGAAGCTTTCTTT. Encoded protein: CASSPLTGVYTEAFF. Variable domain in full (rest from reference TRBV18 and TRBJ1-1): NAGVMQNPRHLVRRRGQEARLRCSPMKGHSHVYWYRQLPEEGLKFMVYLQKENIIDESGMPKERFSAEFPKEGPSILRIQQVVRGDSAAYFCASSPLTGVYTEAFFGQGTRLTVV.

The chain employs TRBV24-1 and TRBJ2-2; D possibly corresponds to TRBD2 (6 bases). Germline V lookup: CDR1 KGHDR, CDR2 SFDVKD. The ends were cut back, 3 bases at V and 6 bases at J, with 13 bases in the middle. The CDR3 covers 15 residues. CDR3 in DNA: TGTGCCACCAGTGATGCGGGGCGGCCACCCGGGGAGCTGTTTTTT. It encodes CATSDAGRPPGELFF.

The chain uses TRBV11-3 and TRBJ2-5, with 9 bases that match TRBD1. This CDR3 contains 15 residues. Germline-derived CDR1 and CDR2 are SGHNT and YENEEA. V shed 4 bases, J shed 4 bases, and the junction held 7 bases outside the gene matches. DNA of the CDR3: TGTGCCAGCAGCTCACAGGGGGCGCAGGGAGAGACCCAGTACTTC. Encoded protein: CASSSQGAQGETQYF.

The chain has TRBV10-1 and TRBJ1-1, with D tentatively TRBD1 (5 bases). Trimming removed 3 bases from V and 4 bases from J, with 18 bases in between. Germline CDR1 is WNHNN and CDR2 is SYGVQD (reference sequence). The CDR3 contains 16 residues. The CDR3 spells CASSDGGRGGGTEAFF. DNA of the CDR3: TGCGCCAGCAGTGACGGAGGGCGCGGGGGTGGCACTGAAGCTTTCTTT.

This clone was detected only a few times. This chain joins TRBV10-1 and TRBJ1-3; 7 nucleotides agree with TRBD1. Germline trimming cut 8 bases from V and 0 bases from J; bases unmatched to any gene: 1. Germline-derived CDR1 and CDR2 are WNHNN and SYGVQD (reference sequence). This CDR3 is built from 13 residues. As DNA, the CDR3 is TGCGCCAGCCGGGACAGCTCTGGAAACACCATATATTTT. The encoded protein is CASRDSSGNTIYF.

The chain uses TRBV7-6 and TRBJ2-7; a weak D match, TRBD1 (6 bases). The germline V and J ends were trimmed by 2 bases and 2 bases, with 10 bases remaining between them. The CDR3 totals 14 residues. The germline V gene encodes CDR1 SGHVS and CDR2 FNYEAQ. CDR3 loop: CASSLQGPPYEQYF. In DNA form, the CDR3 reads TGTGCCAGCAGCTTACAGGGGCCTCCCTACGAGCAGTACTTC.

V and J are TRBV21-1 and TRBJ1-1; the table's D call, TRBD1, has no DNA check behind it. TRBV21-1 is flagged as a pseudogene. The CDR3 extends over 15 amino acids. The CDR3 region has the DNA TGTGCCAGCAGCAAAGATCCAGGGGGAACCACTGAAGCTTTCTTT. It is translated as CASSKDPGGTTEAFF.

This clone was recorded only once. The chain carries TRBV30 and TRBJ1-5, with D uncertain. Trimming removed 1 base at V and 9 bases at J, with 10 bases between. The CDR3 is 12 amino acids. In germline, CDR1 is GTSNPN, CDR2 SVGIG (reference sequence). The CDR3 sequence is CAWSGGKWPQHF. CDR3 in DNA: TGTGCCTGGAGTGGCGGGAAGTGGCCCCAGCATTTT.

The V and J genes are TRBV3-1 (or the pseudogene TRBV3-2) and TRBJ1-3, with D perhaps TRBD1 (6 bases). V was trimmed by 1 base and J by 0 bases, leaving 19 bases between them. CDR3 length equals 19 residues. Germline V gives CDR1 LGHDT, CDR2 YNNKEL (reference sequence). DNA for the CDR3: TGTGCCAGCAGCCAAGTCTCGACAGGTCGAGGGCTCTCTGGAAACACCATATATTTT. Translating gives CASSQVSTGRGLSGNTIYF.

This clone has a handful of counts. The chain is built from TRBV27 and TRBJ2-7; 7 bases agree with TRBD2. The CDR3 has 13 amino acids. CDR1 and CDR2 (germline): MNHEY, SMNVEV (reference sequence). V lost 7 bases to trimming and J lost 0 bases; unmatched junction nucleotides: 3. CDR3 amino acids: CASMGGASYEQYF. In nucleotides, the CDR3 is TGTGCCAGCATGGGAGGGGCCTCCTACGAGCAGTACTTC.

The gene calls are TRBV12-3 or TRBV12-4 and TRBJ2-5; possible D gene TRBD1, 5 bases. V shed 6 bases and J shed 7 bases, with 15 bases lying between them. The CDR3 runs 13 residues. Here the CDR3 reads CASSRTRIGTQYF. The CDR3 DNA follows: TGTGCCAGCAGCCGGACACGGATTGGGACCCAGTACTTC.

Only a few counts were recorded for this clone. The rearrangement joins TRBV18 to TRBJ1-1; 8 nucleotides align to TRBD1. This CDR3 comprises 15 residues. The germline gives CDR1 KGHSH, CDR2 LQKENI. With 5 bases clipped from V and 2 bases from J, the junction kept 7 bases outside the gene matches. This CDR3 reads CASSMGQASNTEAFF. The CDR3 DNA is TGTGCCAGCTCAATGGGACAGGCTTCAAACACTGAAGCTTTCTTT.

This chain uses TRBV3-1 (or the pseudogene TRBV3-2) with TRBJ1-2; D may be TRBD1 (5 bases). Germline-derived CDR1 and CDR2 are LGHDT and YNNKEL (reference sequence). Trimming left V 1 base short and J 7 bases short, with 13 bases between. The CDR3 length is 14 residues. In nucleotides, the CDR3 is TGTGCCAGCAGCCAAGTTGGTGGGGGGGGTGGCTACACCTTC. Its translation: CASSQVGGGGGYTF.

This rearrangement joins TRBV19 to TRBJ2-7; maybe TRBD1 (5 bases). Trimming cost V 1 base and J 3 bases, with 25 bases left between them. Looked up from germline, CDR1 is LNHDA and CDR2 is SQIVND (reference sequence). The CDR3 extends over 19 amino acids. The CDR3 loop reads CASSIAPGYQSLKVYEQYF. The CDR3 DNA reads as TGTGCCAGTAGTATAGCCCCAGGGTACCAGTCCCTAAAAGTCTACGAGCAGTACTTC.

This chain links TRBV3-1 (or the pseudogene TRBV3-2) with TRBJ2-2; D perhaps matches TRBD1 (6 bases). This CDR3 contains 21 residues. The germline CDR1 and CDR2 sequences are LGHDT and YNNKEL (reference sequence). The V gene lost 3 bases and the J gene lost 12 bases, with 38 bases spanning the gap. This CDR3 reads CASSQDRFDRRAVAGVRKLFF. For the CDR3, the DNA is TGTGCCAGCAGCCAGGATAGATTCGACAGGCGAGCGGTTGCTGGGGTTCGTAAGCTGTTTTTT.

V gene TRBV29-1 combines with J gene TRBJ1-5, with TRBD1 matching over 8 bases. V was clipped by 7 bases and J by 2 bases; unmatched bases: 4. The V gene's germline CDR1 is SQVTM and CDR2 ANQGSEA. This CDR3 comprises 13 residues. CDR3 loop: CSAATGGNQPQHF. The CDR3 coding sequence is TGCAGCGCCGCGACAGGGGGCAATCAGCCCCAGCATTTT.

This clone was counted once. The chain joins TRBV19 to TRBJ1-1; 8 bases agree with TRBD1. Per germline, CDR1 LNHDA and CDR2 SQIVND (reference sequence). J lost 1 base, V lost 8 bases, and 9 bases had no gene match. This CDR3 is built from 15 residues. CDR3 amino acids: CASDGTGAQNTEAFF. The CDR3 bases are TGTGCCAGTGACGGGACAGGTGCCCAGAACACTGAAGCTTTCTTT.

This chain connects TRBV7-2 to TRBJ2-1; 8 nucleotides align to TRBD2. The CDR3 is 15 residues long. Germline CDR1 reads SGHTA; CDR2 reads FQGNSA. J lost 2 bases, V lost 5 bases, and 5 bases had no gene match. The CDR3 region has the DNA TGTGCCAGCAGCCCTAGGACTAGCACCTACAATGAGCAGTTCTTC. It is translated as CASSPRTSTYNEQFF.

The rearrangement joins TRBV7-2 to TRBJ2-5; D remains unclear. The CDR3 covers 14 residues. Germline CDR1 SGHTA, CDR2 FQGNSA. The V gene lost 3 bases and the J gene lost 1 base, with 9 bases spanning the gap. The CDR3 reads CASSLFAVQETQYF. The DNA for the CDR3 is TGTGCCAGCAGCTTGTTCGCAGTCCAAGAGACCCAGTACTTC.

This chain connects TRBV19 to TRBJ1-2; D is perhaps TRBD1 (5 bases). Trimming cost V 3 bases and J 7 bases, with 15 bases left between them. The CDR3 covers 14 residues. The V gene's germline CDR1 is LNHDA and CDR2 SQIVND (reference sequence). The CDR3 loop is CASSIRRVSSGYTF. The CDR3 DNA reads as TGTGCCAGTAGTATCCGCAGGGTTTCGAGTGGCTACACCTTC.

The gene calls are TRBV7-3 and TRBJ2-1, with 8 bases lining up with TRBD2. In germline, CDR1 is SGHTA, CDR2 FQGTGA. Losses at the gene ends were 4 bases for V and 1 base for J; bases not matched to a gene: 12. The CDR3 runs to 18 residues. The DNA for the CDR3 is TGTGCCAGCAGCTCACTAACGGCTGCGGGAGGTTCCTACAATGAGCAGTTCTTC. This sequence encodes CASSSLTAAGGSYNEQFF.